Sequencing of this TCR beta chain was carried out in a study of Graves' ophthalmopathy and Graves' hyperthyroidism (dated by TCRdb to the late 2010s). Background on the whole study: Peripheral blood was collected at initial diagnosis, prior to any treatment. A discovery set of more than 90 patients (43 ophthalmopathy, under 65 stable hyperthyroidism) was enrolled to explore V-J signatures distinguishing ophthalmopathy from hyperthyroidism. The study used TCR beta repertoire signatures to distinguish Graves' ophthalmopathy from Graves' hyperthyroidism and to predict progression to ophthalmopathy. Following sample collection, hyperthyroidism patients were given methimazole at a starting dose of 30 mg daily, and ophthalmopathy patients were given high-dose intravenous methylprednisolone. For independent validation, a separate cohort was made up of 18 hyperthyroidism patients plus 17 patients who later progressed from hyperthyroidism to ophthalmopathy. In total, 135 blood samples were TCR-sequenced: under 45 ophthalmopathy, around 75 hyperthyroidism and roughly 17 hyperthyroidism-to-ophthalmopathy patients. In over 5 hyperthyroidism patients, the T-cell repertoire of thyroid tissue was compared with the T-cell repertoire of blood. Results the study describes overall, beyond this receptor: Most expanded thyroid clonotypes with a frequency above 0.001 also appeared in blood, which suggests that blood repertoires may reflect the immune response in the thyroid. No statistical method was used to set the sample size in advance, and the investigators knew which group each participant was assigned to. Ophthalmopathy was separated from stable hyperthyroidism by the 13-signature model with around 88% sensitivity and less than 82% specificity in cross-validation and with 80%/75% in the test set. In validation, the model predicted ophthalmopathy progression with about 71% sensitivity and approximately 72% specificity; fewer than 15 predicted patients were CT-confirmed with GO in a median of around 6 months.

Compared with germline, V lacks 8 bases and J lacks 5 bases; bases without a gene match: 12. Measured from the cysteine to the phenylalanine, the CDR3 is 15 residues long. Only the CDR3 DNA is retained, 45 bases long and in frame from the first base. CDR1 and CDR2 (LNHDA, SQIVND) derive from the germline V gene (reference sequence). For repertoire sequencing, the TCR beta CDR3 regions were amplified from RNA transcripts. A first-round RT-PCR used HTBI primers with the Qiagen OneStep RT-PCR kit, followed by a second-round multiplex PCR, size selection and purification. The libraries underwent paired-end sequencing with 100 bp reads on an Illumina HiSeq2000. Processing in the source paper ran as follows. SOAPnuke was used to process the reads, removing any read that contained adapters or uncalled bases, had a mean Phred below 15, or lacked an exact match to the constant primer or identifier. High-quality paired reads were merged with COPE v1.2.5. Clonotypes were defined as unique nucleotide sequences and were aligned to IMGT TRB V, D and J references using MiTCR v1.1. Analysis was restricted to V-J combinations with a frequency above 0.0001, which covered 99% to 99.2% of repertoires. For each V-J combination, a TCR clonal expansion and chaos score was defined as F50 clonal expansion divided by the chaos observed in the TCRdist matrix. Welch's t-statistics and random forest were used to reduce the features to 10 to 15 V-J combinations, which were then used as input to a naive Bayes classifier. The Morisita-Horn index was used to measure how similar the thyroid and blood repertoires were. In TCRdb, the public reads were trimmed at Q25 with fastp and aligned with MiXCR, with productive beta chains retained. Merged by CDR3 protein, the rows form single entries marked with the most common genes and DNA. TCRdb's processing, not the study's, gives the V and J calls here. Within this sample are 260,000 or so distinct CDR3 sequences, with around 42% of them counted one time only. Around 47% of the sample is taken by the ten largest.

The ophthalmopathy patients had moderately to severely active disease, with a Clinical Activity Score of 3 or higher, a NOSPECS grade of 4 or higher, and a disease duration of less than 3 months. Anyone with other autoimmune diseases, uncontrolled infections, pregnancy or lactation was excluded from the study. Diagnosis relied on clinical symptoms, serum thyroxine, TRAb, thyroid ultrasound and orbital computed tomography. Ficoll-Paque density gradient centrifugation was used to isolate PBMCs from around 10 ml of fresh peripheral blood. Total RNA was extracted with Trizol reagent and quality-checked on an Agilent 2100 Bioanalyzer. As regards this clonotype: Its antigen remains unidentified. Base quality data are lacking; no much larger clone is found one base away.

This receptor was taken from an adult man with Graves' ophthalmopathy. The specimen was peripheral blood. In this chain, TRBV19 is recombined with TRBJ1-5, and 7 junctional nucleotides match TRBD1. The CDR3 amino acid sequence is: CASGDRARGDQPQHF. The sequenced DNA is TGTGCCAGTGGAGACAGGGCGCGCGGGGATCAGCCCCAGCATTTT.